These 20 T cell receptor beta chains were sequenced from one sample in a study of T cell clusters in autoimmune cytopenias. One tube held mixed TRB-A and TRB-B primer pools for touch-down PCR. TCRdb re-called the multiplex PCR reads and catalogs CDR3 proteins one per entry, DNA excluded. In all, the sample yields 9,500 to 15,000 distinct CDR3 sequences. TRB amplification used approximately 250 ng of peripheral blood genomic DNA. Sequenced input: peripheral blood. All receptors come from a human donor with an autoimmune cytopenia or autoimmune hepatitis (not recorded which).

In terms of frequency, this clonotype is medium-sized. The J gene is TRBJ2-1, the V gene TRBV6-5. The CDR3 length is 14 residues. Germline V gene sequence: CDR1 MNHEY, CDR2 SVGAGI. CDR3 amino acids: CASSYFPRNNEQFF.

This clonotype counts as medium-sized (0.01 to 0.1%) by frequency. The genes are TRBV29-1 and TRBJ1-6; TCRdb picks TRBD1, but there is no DNA to check that call. The CDR3 spans 13 residues. The germline V gene encodes CDR1 SQVTM and CDR2 ANQGSEA. The CDR3 here is CSVGRDSNSPLHF.

The chain recombines TRBV13 with TRBJ2-3. Germline V gene lookup returns CDR1 PRHDT and CDR2 FYEKMQ (reference sequence). The CDR3 sequence is 15 residues long. CDR3 loop: CASSERGLSTDTQYF.

The J gene is TRBJ1-6, the V gene TRBV19; TCRdb's D gene call, TRBD1, goes unchecked for lack of DNA. The CDR3 runs to 16 residues. The germline gives CDR1 LNHDA, CDR2 SQIVND (reference sequence). CDR3 residues: CASSTLQGSGNSPLHF.

The rearrangement joins TRBV18 to TRBJ1-5; TCRdb returns TRBD1, unconfirmable since there is no DNA. CDR1 KGHSH and CDR2 LQKENI come from the germline V gene. The CDR3 runs to 16 residues. CDR3: CASSATPGQGNQPQHF. The full variable domain, in which reference TRBV18 and TRBJ1-5 provide the parts outside the CDR3, is NAGVMQNPRHLVRRRGQEARLRCSPMKGHSHVYWYRQLPEEGLKFMVYLQKENIIDESGMPKERFSAEFPKEGPSILRIQQVVRGDSAAYFCASSATPGQGNQPQHFGDGTRLSIL.

In terms of frequency, this clonotype is medium-sized. This sequence joins TRBV18 and TRBJ2-3; absent DNA, TCRdb's TRBD1 call cannot be checked. The CDR3 has 15 residues. Germline loops: CDR1 KGHSH, CDR2 LQKENI. The CDR3 sequence is CASSPQAGATDTQYF.

The rearrangement links TRBV12-3 or TRBV12-4 to TRBJ2-2; checking the TCRdb D call of TRBD1 is not possible without DNA. The CDR3 spans 15 residues. The CDR3 spells CASQARKQGPGELFF.

This chain joins TRBV29-1 and TRBJ1-1; the TCRdb call, TRBD1, lacks DNA for checking. The CDR3 spans 12 residues. CDR1 is SQVTM and CDR2 is ANQGSEA in the germline V gene. The CDR3 loop is CSVVTGSTEAFF.

The V call is TRBV15, the J call TRBJ2-1; the D call from TCRdb, TRBD1, cannot be confirmed without DNA. Germline V gene sequence: CDR1 LNHNV, CDR2 YYDKDF (reference sequence). The CDR3 loop spans 14 amino acids. The CDR3 sequence: CATSRHTFGGEQFF.

The V and J genes are TRBV27 and TRBJ2-7; TCRdb returns TRBD2, unconfirmable since there is no DNA. The CDR3 contains 16 residues. CDR1 MNHEY and CDR2 SMNVEV come from the germline V gene (reference sequence). The CDR3 loop reads CASSEGLAGVQYEQYF.

V is TRBV12-3 or TRBV12-4 and J is TRBJ2-2. The CDR3 runs 16 residues. This chain's CDR3 is CASSLQRLRALGELFF.

The chain has TRBV27 and TRBJ2-2; TCRdb's D gene call, TRBD2, goes unchecked for lack of DNA. CDR1 MNHEY and CDR2 SMNVEV come from the germline V gene (reference sequence). This CDR3 has 14 residues. CDR3 residues: CASSSRTSRRELFF.

The chain employs TRBV27 and TRBJ2-1; there is no DNA to check the TCRdb D call of TRBD2. Germline assignment: CDR1 MNHEY and CDR2 SMNVEV (reference sequence). The CDR3 runs to 15 residues. CDR3 in amino acids: CASSLAGGVYNEQFF.

The chain couples TRBV13 to TRBJ2-7. There are 14 residues in the CDR3. Per germline, CDR1 PRHDT and CDR2 FYEKMQ (reference sequence). The CDR3 spells CASSLGLAVYEQYF.

The rearrangement uses TRBV5-4 and TRBJ2-5; without DNA, the TCRdb call of TRBD2 cannot be checked. Germline V gene sequence: CDR1 SGHNT, CDR2 YYREEE (reference sequence). The CDR3 consists of 16 residues. The CDR3 loop is CASSAAGGPGLKTQYF.

J is TRBJ1-6 and V is TRBV19; the D gene TCRdb calls, TRBD1, cannot be checked with no DNA. The CDR3 extends over 15 amino acids. Germline CDR1 is LNHDA and CDR2 is SQIVND (reference sequence). CDR3 loop: CASSPQDSYNSPLHF.

The gene calls are TRBV6-5 and TRBJ1-1; TCRdb outputs TRBD1, but without DNA this stays unchecked. CDR1 MNHEY and CDR2 SVGAGI come from the germline V gene. This CDR3 is built from 13 residues. CDR3 loop: CASSQGAGTEAFF.

This clonotype counts as medium-sized (0.01 to 0.1%) by frequency. The V gene is TRBV27, the J gene TRBJ2-2. Germline V CDR1 and CDR2: MNHEY, SMNVEV (reference sequence). The CDR3 runs to 14 residues. CDR3 loop: CASSLSLMAGELFF.

This chain links TRBV7-9 with TRBJ1-6; TCRdb calls TRBD1, which cannot be checked without DNA. CDR1 and CDR2 from the germline V gene are SEHNR and FQNEAQ (reference sequence). The CDR3 runs 14 residues. CDR3 sequence: CASTTGVGDSPLHF.

The chain combines TRBV19 with TRBJ2-6; there is no DNA to check the TCRdb D call of TRBD1. The CDR3 loop spans 17 amino acids. From germline, CDR1 is LNHDA and CDR2 SQIVND (reference sequence). The CDR3 sequence is CAGSDRAGGSGANVLTF.